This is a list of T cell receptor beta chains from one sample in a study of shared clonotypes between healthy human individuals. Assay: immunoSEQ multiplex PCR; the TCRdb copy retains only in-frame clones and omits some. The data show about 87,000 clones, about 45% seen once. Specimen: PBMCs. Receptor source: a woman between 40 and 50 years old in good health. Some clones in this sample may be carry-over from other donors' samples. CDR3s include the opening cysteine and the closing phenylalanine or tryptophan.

CDR3aa: CASSIDPSPDRTTSYEQYF
v_gene: TRBV19
j_gene: .

CDR3aa: CASSLDRVNTGELFF
v_gene: TRBV7-8
j_gene: TRBJ2-2

CDR3aa: CAWNDYGYTF
v_gene: TRBV30
j_gene: TRBJ1-2

CDR3aa: CATSQGGISGANVLTF
v_gene: TRBV28
j_gene: TRBJ2-6

CDR3aa: CASSPDRNYGYTF
v_gene: TRBV7-3
j_gene: TRBJ1-2

CDR3aa: CASSWGWQHYGYTF
v_gene: TRBV7-9
j_gene: TRBJ1-2

CDR3aa: CASSPGGDGELFF
v_gene: TRBV9
j_gene: TRBJ2-2

CDR3aa: CASSSDRDFEKLFF
v_gene: TRBV7-9
j_gene: TRBJ1-4

CDR3aa: CASSDPGLAIYEQYF
v_gene: TRBV6-1
j_gene: TRBJ2-7

CDR3aa: CASSPWRGQGVSGELFF
v_gene: TRBV5-6
j_gene: TRBJ2-2

CDR3aa: CASSTTEDNEQFF
v_gene: TRBV7-9
j_gene: TRBJ2-1

CDR3aa: CAISEPRTGVAGTQYF
v_gene: TRBV6-1
j_gene: TRBJ2-5

CDR3aa: CAWIPRSSYNEQFF
v_gene: TRBV30
j_gene: TRBJ2-1

CDR3aa: CASSYSGNTEEEQFF
v_gene: TRBV7-3
j_gene: TRBJ2-1

CDR3aa: CASSLLPGGGTEAFF
v_gene: TRBV5-6
j_gene: TRBJ1-1

CDR3aa: CASSLVLGGPQPQHF
v_gene: TRBV7-2
j_gene: TRBJ1-5

CDR3aa: CASSEAKGLAAFF
v_gene: TRBV6-1
j_gene: TRBJ1-1

CDR3aa: CASSIARQGGEKLFF
v_gene: TRBV19
j_gene: TRBJ1-4

CDR3aa: CASRPSGNTIYF
v_gene: TRBV2
j_gene: TRBJ1-3

CDR3aa: CAWKGDLNTEAFF
v_gene: TRBV30
j_gene: TRBJ1-1

CDR3aa: CSVYDSTEAFF
v_gene: TRBV29-1
j_gene: TRBJ1-1